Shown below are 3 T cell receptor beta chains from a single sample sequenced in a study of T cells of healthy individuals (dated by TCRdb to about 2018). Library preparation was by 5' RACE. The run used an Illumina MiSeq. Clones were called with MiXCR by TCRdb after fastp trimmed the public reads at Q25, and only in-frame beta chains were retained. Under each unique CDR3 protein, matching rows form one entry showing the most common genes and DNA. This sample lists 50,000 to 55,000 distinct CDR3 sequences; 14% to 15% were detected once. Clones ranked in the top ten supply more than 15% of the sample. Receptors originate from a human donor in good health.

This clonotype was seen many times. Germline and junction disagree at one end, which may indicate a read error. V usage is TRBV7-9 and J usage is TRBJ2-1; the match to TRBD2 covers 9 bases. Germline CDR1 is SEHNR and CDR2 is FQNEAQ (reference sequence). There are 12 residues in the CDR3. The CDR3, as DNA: TGTGCCAGCAGTCCGCCGCGCGGGAGGGGGGTCTTC. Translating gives CASSPPRGRGVF.

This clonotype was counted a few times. The CDR3 protein is CASSPDWKGYTF. CDR3 bases: TGCGCCAGCAGCCCGGACTGGAAGGGCTACACCTTC. The chain employs TRBV5-1 and TRBJ1-2; D not resolved. Germline values: CDR1 SGHRS, CDR2 YFSETQ. The CDR3 loop spans 12 amino acids. V lost 4 bases to trimming and J lost 8 bases, with 12 bases between them.

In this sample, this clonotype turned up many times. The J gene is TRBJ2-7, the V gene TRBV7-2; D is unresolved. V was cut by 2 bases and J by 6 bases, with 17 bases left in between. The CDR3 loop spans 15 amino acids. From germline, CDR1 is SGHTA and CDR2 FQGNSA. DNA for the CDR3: TGTGCCAGCAGCTTATGGGGAAACCCAACGGGCGAGCAGTACTTC. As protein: CASSLWGNPTGEQYF.